The rows below give T cell receptor beta chains drawn from one sample of a study of cytomegalovirus exposure and HLA in healthy donors. Libraries were prepared by immunoSEQ multiplex PCR; TCRdb keeps only in-frame clonotypes and omits some of them. The sample contains about 300,000 clones, 86% of which appear only once. The specimen was PBMCs. The receptors derive from a man in his forties or fifties in good health and CMV-seropositive. CDR3s include the opening cysteine and the closing phenylalanine or tryptophan. A D gene is named only where the DNA matches it firmly. Where a row states a size, it is once, few, many or the class of an expanded clone; other rows omit it.

CDR3 length: 17; clone size: NA; V gene: TRBV27; D gene: TRBD2; J gene: TRBJ2-2; CDR3 DNA: TGTGCCAGCAGTTTATCTAGCGGGAGAGGGGACACCGGGGAGCTGTTTTTT; CDR3 protein: CASSLSSGRGDTGELFF
CDR3 length: 17; clone size: NA; V gene: TRBV19; D gene: TRBD1; J gene: TRBJ2-3; CDR3 DNA: TGTGCCAGTAGTATCCAGACAGGGAGTCCCCTCACAGATACGCAGTATTTT; CDR3 protein: CASSIQTGSPLTDTQYF
CDR3 length: 15; clone size: NA; V gene: TRBV7-6; D gene: NA; J gene: TRBJ2-7; CDR3 DNA: TGTGCCAGCAGCTTTACCGCAGAATCCATATACGAGCAGTACTTC; CDR3 protein: CASSFTAESIYEQYF
CDR3 length: 18; clone size: NA; V gene: TRBV5-1; D gene: TRBD2; J gene: TRBJ2-7; CDR3 DNA: TGCGCCAGCAGCGCGTCGGAACTAGCGGGAGGGCCCTCGGGGGAGCAGTACTTC; CDR3 protein: CASSASELAGGPSGEQYF
CDR3 length: 17; clone size: NA; V gene: TRBV6-1; D gene: TRBD2; J gene: TRBJ2-3; CDR3 DNA: TGTGCCAGCAGTGACCCGAGCGGGAGTAAGGTGGTAGATACGCAGTATTTT; CDR3 protein: CASSDPSGSKVVDTQYF
CDR3 length: 13; clone size: once; V gene: TRBV6-1; D gene: NA; J gene: TRBJ1-3; CDR3 DNA: TGTGCCAGCAGTTGGGAGGGGGGAAACACCATATATTTT; CDR3 protein: CASSWEGGNTIYF
CDR3 length: 12; clone size: NA; V gene: TRBV7-9; D gene: TRBD1; J gene: TRBJ2-5; CDR3 DNA: TGTGCCAGTCAAATAACAGGGGCAACCCAGTACTTC; CDR3 protein: CASQITGATQYF
CDR3 length: 11; clone size: NA; V gene: TRBV7-6; D gene: NA; J gene: TRBJ2-7; CDR3 DNA: TGTGCCAGCAGCTCCGGGGAGCAGCAGTACTTC; CDR3 protein: CASSSGEQQYF
CDR3 length: 17; clone size: NA; V gene: TRBV28; D gene: NA; J gene: TRBJ2-1; CDR3 DNA: TGTGCCAGCAGTTTGCTCAGGGGCCGAAGCTCCTACAATGAGCAGTTCTTC; CDR3 protein: CASSLLRGRSSYNEQFF
CDR3 length: 15; clone size: once; V gene: TRBV10-2; D gene: TRBD2; J gene: TRBJ2-3; CDR3 DNA: TGCGCCAGCAGGGGACTAGCGGGGTACACAGATACGCAGTATTTT; CDR3 protein: CASRGLAGYTDTQYF
CDR3 length: 13; clone size: NA; V gene: TRBV19; D gene: NA; J gene: TRBJ1-2; CDR3 DNA: TGTGCCAGTACGACTGCGGGTGGAGATGGCTACACCTTC; CDR3 protein: CASTTAGGDGYTF
CDR3 length: 18; clone size: NA; V gene: TRBV29-1; D gene: TRBD2; J gene: TRBJ2-2; CDR3 DNA: TGCAGCGTTGAATGGGTCGGGGCGGGAGGGCCAACGACCGGGGAGCTGTTTTTT; CDR3 protein: CSVEWVGAGGPTTGELFF
CDR3 length: 16; clone size: NA; V gene: TRBV5-8; D gene: TRBD2; J gene: TRBJ2-3; CDR3 DNA: TGTGCCAGCAGCTTGTTCGGCCTAGCGGGCACAGATACGCAGTATTTT; CDR3 protein: CASSLFGLAGTDTQYF
CDR3 length: 15; clone size: NA; V gene: TRBV19; D gene: NA; J gene: TRBJ2-2; CDR3 DNA: TGTGCCAGTAGTATTCTTCAGGGTGGCACCGGGGAGCTGTTTTTT; CDR3 protein: CASSILQGGTGELFF
CDR3 length: 15; clone size: NA; V gene: TRBV7-3; D gene: NA; J gene: TRBJ1-2; CDR3 DNA: TGTGCCAGCAGCTTAGCGAACACAGGCGTCTATGGCTACACCTTC; CDR3 protein: CASSLANTGVYGYTF
CDR3 length: 16; clone size: NA; V gene: TRBV11-2; D gene: TRBD1; J gene: TRBJ1-2; CDR3 DNA: TGTGCCAGCAGCTTAGGAGAGACAGGGGGAGGTTTTGAGTACACCTTC; CDR3 protein: CASSLGETGGGFEYTF
CDR3 length: 15; clone size: NA; V gene: TRBV5-6; D gene: NA; J gene: TRBJ2-1; CDR3 DNA: TGTGCCAGCAGCTTGGGACTAGGCCCCTACAATGAGCAGTTCTTC; CDR3 protein: CASSLGLGPYNEQFF
CDR3 length: 17; clone size: NA; V gene: TRBV19; D gene: NA; J gene: TRBJ1-1; CDR3 DNA: TGTGCCAGTAGTACCCCCCACCCAGGACAGCTGAACACTGAAGCTTTCTTT; CDR3 protein: CASSTPHPGQLNTEAFF
CDR3 length: 14; clone size: NA; V gene: TRBV13; D gene: TRBD2; J gene: TRBJ2-7; CDR3 DNA: TGTGCCAGCAGCTTAGGCCGGGGGGGCTACCTTACCCACTTC; CDR3 protein: CASSLGRGGYLTHF
CDR3 length: 14; clone size: NA; V gene: TRBV2; D gene: TRBD1; J gene: TRBJ2-1; CDR3 DNA: TGTGCCAGCAGTCCGGGACAGGGGGCAAATGAGCAGTTCTTC; CDR3 protein: CASSPGQGANEQFF
CDR3 length: 14; clone size: NA; V gene: TRBV6-6; D gene: TRBD2; J gene: TRBJ2-3; CDR3 DNA: TGTGCCAGCGGAATAGCGGGGGCGGAAGATACGCAGTATTTT; CDR3 protein: CASGIAGAEDTQYF